This T cell receptor beta chain was profiled in a study of T cells in localized non-small cell lung cancer. Study findings and constraints: The highest T cell clonality was in uninvolved adjacent lung, above tumor. As only one tumor region underwent sequencing, heterogeneity remains possible.

This table comes from immunoSEQ multiplex PCR, and its TCRdb copy is limited to in-frame clones, with some not included. The data hold roughly 40,000 clones, with about 83% observed a single time. Trimming cost V 3 bases and J 5 bases; bases outside gene matches: 6. Germline V gives CDR1 SGHKS, CDR2 YYEKEE (reference sequence). The CDR3 is 14 residues long. With regard to this clone: No antigen is known for it.

The sequence was obtained from a man aged 40 to 75 with stage II lung adenocarcinoma. The sequenced sample was PBMCs, obtained before any cancer treatment. The chain joins TRBV5-5 to TRBJ1-1, with 8 positions matching TRBD1. The CDR3 sequence is CASSSGQGWTEAFF. In DNA, the CDR3 is TGTGCCAGCAGCTCCGGACAGGGTTGGACTGAAGCTTTCTTT.